This entry lists 32 T cell receptor beta chains sequenced from one sample in a study of blood T cell repertoires in COVID-19. Some clones are missing from TCRdb's copy, which holds only in-frame ones; the method was immunoSEQ multiplex PCR. The data show around 130,000 clones, about 80% seen once. Sequencing was carried out using peripheral blood. The receptors shown here come from a woman aged 45-60 years with acute or convalescent COVID-19.

V is TRBV9 and J is TRBJ2-7; possibly TRBD2 for D (6 bases). This CDR3 spans 15 amino acids. Germline-derived CDR1 and CDR2 are SGDLS and YYNGEE. Trimming pared 4 bases from V and 2 bases from J, leaving 16 bases between. The DNA for the CDR3 is TGTGCCAGCAGCTCAGAGGGACTGAATACCTACGAGCAGTACTTC. This codes for CASSSEGLNTYEQYF.

J is TRBJ1-2 and V is TRBV30, with D unresolved. V was cut by 2 bases and J by 4 bases, with 11 bases left in between. CDR3 length equals 13 residues. Germline-derived CDR1 and CDR2 are GTSNPN and SVGIG (reference sequence). CDR3 nucleotide sequence: TGTGCCTGGAGTTTCGGGAGCGGCTATGGCTACACCTTC. Its protein product is CAWSFGSGYGYTF.

The chain uses TRBV7-9 and TRBJ1-2; perhaps TRBD1 as D (5 bases). CDR1 is SEHNR, CDR2 FQNEAQ, per germline (reference sequence). Trimming left V 1 base short and J 6 bases short, with 12 bases between. The CDR3 covers 14 residues. In DNA, the CDR3 is TGTGCCAGCAGCTTAGGGGAGGGGTCGGATGGCTACACCTTC. Its protein is CASSLGEGSDGYTF.

The chain recombines TRBV29-1 with TRBJ1-1; TRBD1 agrees at 9 bases. J was trimmed by 5 bases and V by 5 bases; bases with no gene match: 9. Germline loops: CDR1 SQVTM, CDR2 ANQGSEA. The CDR3 has 14 amino acids. The CDR3 protein is CSVSTGGAGTEAFF. The CDR3 DNA is TGCAGCGTTTCAACAGGGGGCGCGGGGACTGAAGCTTTCTTT.

This chain links TRBV5-1 with TRBJ1-2, with a tentative D call TRBD1 (5 bases). The CDR3 contains 16 residues. V lost 4 bases, J lost 3 bases, and 19 bases lay in between. CDR1 and CDR2 (germline): SGHRS, YFSETQ. The CDR3 nucleotides are TGCGCCAGCAGCCGTCCGAGCCCCGGGGGAGACTATGGCTACACCTTC. This translates into CASSRPSPGGDYGYTF.

The chain joins TRBV19 to TRBJ2-3; D unclear. The CDR3 sequence is 14 residues long. V was shortened by 5 bases and J by 5 bases, with 14 bases between the two germline ends. Germline V CDR1 and CDR2: LNHDA, SQIVND (reference sequence). In nucleotides, the CDR3 is TGTGCCAGTAGTTCCCCGCCCCCAGGAGATACGCAGTATTTT. This sequence encodes CASSSPPPGDTQYF.

This clone was detected only once. The CDR3 bases are TGTGCCAGCAGGCGACTCAGGGATGGCTACACCTTC. Protein sequence: CASRRLRDGYTF. The V gene is TRBV6-6, the J gene TRBJ1-2; perhaps TRBD1 as D (5 bases). The germline V and J ends were trimmed by 6 bases and 6 bases, with 11 bases remaining between them. This CDR3 has 12 amino acids. The germline V gene has CDR1 MNHNY and CDR2 SVGAGI (reference sequence).

This clone was counted a few times. J is TRBJ1-1 and V is TRBV7-9; no clear D. The CDR3 loop spans 13 amino acids. Germline values: CDR1 SEHNR, CDR2 FQNEAQ (reference sequence). V lost 3 bases and J lost 5, with 10 bases in between. CDR3 loop: CASSLDQRTEAFF. The CDR3 region has the DNA TGTGCCAGCAGCTTGGACCAGCGGACTGAAGCTTTCTTT.

There are a few counts of this clone. The chain links TRBV7-3 to TRBJ2-4; D is perhaps TRBD1 (6 bases). Germline loops: CDR1 SGHTA, CDR2 FQGTGA. The CDR3 consists of 16 residues. V lost 9 bases, J lost 0 bases, and 18 bases lay in between. The CDR3 loop reads CARNRQEISAKNIQYF. The CDR3 DNA reads as TGTGCCAGGAACAGACAGGAGATCTCAGCCAAAAACATTCAGTACTTC.

This rearrangement joins TRBV30 to TRBJ2-7; TRBD1 matches at 9 bases. CDR1 is GTSNPN, CDR2 SVGIG, per germline (reference sequence). The CDR3 has 15 amino acids. The V segment lost 5 bases and the J segment 7 bases; nucleotides outside the gene matches: 15. CDR3 residues: CAWAPGDRDSREQYF. CDR3 bases: TGTGCCTGGGCCCCCGGGGACAGGGATTCAAGGGAGCAGTACTTC.

CDR3 coding DNA: TGTGCCACCAGCAGAACAAGACCGGGAAGCAATCAGCCCCAGCATTTT. Protein: CATSRTRPGSNQPQHF. This rearrangement joins TRBV15 to TRBJ1-5; the D is unclear. The CDR3 spans 16 residues. The germline CDR1 and CDR2 sequences are LNHNV and YYDKDF (reference sequence). V shed 2 bases and J shed 1 base, with 12 bases lying between them.

In its sample, this clone was seen once. This CDR3 is CASSLGWGQGNEKLFF. DNA of the CDR3: TGTGCCAGCAGCTTAGGATGGGGGCAGGGGAATGAAAAACTGTTTTTT. The rearrangement uses TRBV7-8 and TRBJ1-4, with a possible D match to TRBD1 (6 bases). CDR3 length equals 16 residues. V dropped 1 base and J dropped 5 bases, with 14 bases sitting between them. The germline CDR1 and CDR2 sequences are SGHVS and FQNEAQ.

The J gene is TRBJ2-1, the V gene TRBV14; TRBD1 matches 7 bases. CDR1 and CDR2 from the germline V gene are SGHDN and FVKESK. This CDR3 has 17 amino acids. The trim removed 0 bases at V and 0 bases at J, leaving 5 bases unmatched. The CDR3 bases are TGTGCCAGCAGCCAAGATAAGGGGGCGAGCTCCTACAATGAGCAGTTCTTC. It is translated as CASSQDKGASSYNEQFF.

The J gene is TRBJ1-5, the V gene TRBV3-1 (or the pseudogene TRBV3-2); 7 bases are shared with TRBD1. The V and J ends lost 1 base and 0 bases, in that order; junction bases with no gene match: 0. CDR1 is LGHDT and CDR2 is YNNKEL in the germline V gene (reference sequence). The CDR3 contains 15 residues. The CDR3 sequence: CASSQGQGSNQPQHF. The CDR3 DNA is TGTGCCAGCAGCCAAGGACAGGGTAGCAATCAGCCCCAGCATTTT.

The chain joins TRBV9 to TRBJ2-3; no firm D call. The germline V gene encodes CDR1 SGDLS and CDR2 YYNGEE. This CDR3 contains 13 residues. Trimming took 3 bases from V and 2 from J, leaving 7 bases between them. In DNA, the CDR3 is TGTGCCAGCAGCGGACTTTCCACAGATACGCAGTATTTT. This codes for CASSGLSTDTQYF. The whole variable domain, remainder taken from reference TRBV9 and TRBJ2-3, is DSGVTQTPKHLITATGQRVTLRCSPRSGDLSVYWYQQSLDQGLQFLIQYYNGEERAKGNILERFSAQQFPDLHSELNLSSLELGDSALYFCASSGLSTDTQYFGPGTRLTVL.

This chain links TRBV4-1 with TRBJ1-5, with D maybe TRBD1 (5 bases). In germline, CDR1 is MGHRA, CDR2 YSYEKL. The germline V and J ends were trimmed by 3 bases and 0 bases, with 9 bases remaining between them. The CDR3 is 15 amino acids. CDR3 sequence (DNA): TGCGCCAGCAGCCAGCCCGACAGTAGCAATCAGCCCCAGCATTTT. As protein: CASSQPDSSNQPQHF.

This clone occurred once. This chain uses TRBV19 with TRBJ1-5; perhaps TRBD1 as D (6 bases). The germline V and J ends were trimmed by 3 bases and 6 bases, with 18 bases remaining between them. The CDR3 spans 16 residues. The germline V gene encodes CDR1 LNHDA and CDR2 SQIVND (reference sequence). CDR3 DNA sequence: TGTGCCAGTAGTATCAGGGGAAGTGGGTCTTCTCAGCCCCAGCATTTT. Translating gives CASSIRGSGSSQPQHF. Together with reference TRBV19 and TRBJ1-5, the CDR3 gives the full variable domain: DGGITQSPKYLFRKEGQNVTLSCEQNLNHDAMYWYRQDPGQGLRLIYYSQIVNDFQKGDIAEGYSVSREKKESFPLTVTSAQKNPTAFYLCASSIRGSGSSQPQHFGDGTRLSIL.

This clone was recorded a few times. The chain joins TRBV20-1 to TRBJ1-1; D not certain. Germline assignment: CDR1 DFQATT and CDR2 SNEGSKA (reference sequence). The CDR3 extends over 11 amino acids. Trimming left V 6 bases short and J 6 bases short, with 11 bases between. This chain's CDR3 is CSAEEVAEAFF. In DNA, the CDR3 is TGCAGTGCCGAAGAGGTGGCTGAAGCTTTCTTT.

In DNA form, the CDR3 reads TGCGCCAGCAGCTTGACCCTCAGGAACCCCAGCAGCACTGAAGCTTTCTTT. Encoded protein: CASSLTLRNPSSTEAFF. The V and J genes are TRBV5-1 and TRBJ1-1, with D hard to call. The CDR3 extends over 17 amino acids. V was cut by 1 base and J by 4 bases, with 20 bases left in between. The germline CDR1 and CDR2 sequences are SGHRS and YFSETQ.

The chain uses TRBV18 and TRBJ2-7; 7 bases match TRBD1. Germline-derived CDR1 and CDR2 are KGHSH and LQKENI. The CDR3 is made up of 14 amino acids. J was trimmed by 4 bases and V by 1 base; bases with no gene match: 4. Here the CDR3 reads CASSPRQGEYEQYF. The CDR3 nucleotides are TGTGCCAGCTCACCACGTCAGGGGGAGTACGAGCAGTACTTC.

The chain combines TRBV28 with TRBJ2-1, with D possibly matching TRBD2 (5 bases). The CDR3 contains 17 residues. In germline, CDR1 is MDHEN, CDR2 SYDVKM. With 5 bases removed from V and 7 bases from J, the gap between germline ends came to 24 bases. The CDR3 nucleotides read TGTGCCAGCAGTCCGCTAATGGACTGGCTCTTTGGGAATGAGCAGTTCTTC. Translating it yields CASSPLMDWLFGNEQFF.

This clone has just one count. The chain is built from TRBV7-2 and TRBJ2-2; 8 bases align to TRBD2. The CDR3 length is 15 residues. In germline, CDR1 is SGHTA, CDR2 FQGNSA. V shed 2 bases and J 1 base; nucleotides not matched to a gene: 0. DNA of the CDR3: TGTGCCAGCAGCTTAAGCGGGGGGAACACCGGGGAGCTGTTTTTT. This translates into CASSLSGGNTGELFF.

This chain links TRBV29-1 with TRBJ1-2, with D perhaps matching TRBD1 (5 bases). The germline gives CDR1 SQVTM, CDR2 ANQGSEA. The V end lost 7 bases, the J end lost 6 bases, and 18 bases lay between the germline ends. CDR3 length: 13 residues. CDR3 in DNA: TGCAGCGCCCAAGCGGGACGTAGCAATGGCTACACCTTC. This encodes CSAQAGRSNGYTF.

This rearrangement joins TRBV18 to TRBJ1-3, with D unclear. Germline CDR1 is KGHSH and CDR2 is LQKENI. The CDR3 consists of 15 residues. V shed 2 bases and J shed 5 bases, with 13 bases lying between them. CDR3 loop: CASSPDIIQRNTIYF. CDR3 nucleotides: TGTGCCAGCTCACCAGATATCATACAGCGAAACACCATATATTTT. Full variable domain (rest looked up from reference TRBV18 and TRBJ1-3): NAGVMQNPRHLVRRRGQEARLRCSPMKGHSHVYWYRQLPEEGLKFMVYLQKENIIDESGMPKERFSAEFPKEGPSILRIQQVVRGDSAAYFCASSPDIIQRNTIYFGEGSWLTVV.

This rearrangement joins TRBV29-1 to TRBJ1-4, with D tentatively TRBD1 (5 bases). In germline, CDR1 is SQVTM, CDR2 ANQGSEA. The V gene lost 5 bases and the J gene lost 7 bases, with 14 bases spanning the gap. The CDR3 spans 13 residues. CDR3 residues: CSVSGRGSEKLFF. The CDR3 DNA reads TGCAGCGTTTCCGGCCGGGGGAGTGAAAAACTGTTTTTT.

In this sample, this clone turned up a few times. This sequence joins TRBV30 and TRBJ1-4, with 8 bases identical to TRBD1. The V and J ends lost 3 bases and 5 bases, in that order; junction bases with no gene match: 5. Germline assignment: CDR1 GTSNPN and CDR2 SVGIG (reference sequence). CDR3 length: 14 residues. CDR3 bases: TGTGCCTGGAGCGCACGGACAGGGAATGAAAAACTGTTTTTT. It codes for CAWSARTGNEKLFF. The full variable domain, with the rest looked up from reference TRBV30 and TRBJ1-4, is SQTIHQWPATLVQPVGSPLSLECTVEGTSNPNLYWYRQAAGRGLQLLFYSVGIGQISSEVPQNLSASRPQDRQFILSSKKLLLSDSGFYLCAWSARTGNEKLFFGSGTQLSVL.

This clone was counted between two and nine times. The V call is TRBV19, the J call TRBJ1-3, with 7 bases that match TRBD1. Per the germline V gene, CDR1 is LNHDA and CDR2 is SQIVND (reference sequence). With V trimmed by 3 bases and J by 0 bases, 8 bases remained unmatched. This CDR3 has 17 amino acids. The CDR3 sequence: CASSMAGQLSSGNTIYF. As DNA, the CDR3 is TGTGCCAGTAGTATGGCGGGACAGTTAAGCTCTGGAAACACCATATATTTT.

The chain is built from TRBV4-2 and TRBJ1-1; tentative D call: TRBD1 (6 bases). With 3 bases removed from V and 4 bases from J, the gap between germline ends came to 18 bases. CDR3 length: 16 residues. Germline V gives CDR1 LGHNA, CDR2 YNFKEQ. In nucleotides, the CDR3 is TGTGCCAGCAGCCAGGGCAACCGGGAAGGGGGCACTGAAGCTTTCTTT. It encodes CASSQGNREGGTEAFF.

The CDR3 protein is CASSSPRDRGGDEQFF. The CDR3 DNA follows: TGTGCCAGCAGTTCACCGAGGGACAGGGGTGGGGATGAGCAGTTCTTC. J is TRBJ2-1 and V is TRBV11-3; TRBD1 matches at 10 bases. V was pared by 6 bases and J by 8 bases, with 13 bases of the junction left unmatched. There are 16 residues in the CDR3. The germline V gene has CDR1 SGHNT and CDR2 YENEEA.

The chain uses TRBV3-1 (or the pseudogene TRBV3-2) and TRBJ1-1; 8 bases match TRBD1. The CDR3 covers 15 residues. The ends lost 4 bases at V and 1 base at J; junction bases unmatched: 5. Per germline, CDR1 LGHDT and CDR2 YNNKEL (reference sequence). Here the CDR3 reads CASSPQGARNTEAFF. The CDR3 DNA sequence: TGTGCCAGCAGCCCCCAGGGGGCTCGGAACACTGAAGCTTTCTTT.

The V call is TRBV5-4, the J call TRBJ2-4, with a possible D match to TRBD2 (6 bases). CDR1 and CDR2 from the germline V gene are SGHNT and YYREEE (reference sequence). CDR3 length equals 16 residues. V lost 0 bases and J 1 base, leaving 11 bases between the germline ends. CDR3 loop: CASSLGLDSAKNIQYF. The CDR3 DNA follows: TGTGCCAGCAGCTTGGGACTAGACTCGGCCAAAAACATTCAGTACTTC.

J is TRBJ2-2 and V is TRBV6-6; 8 bases match TRBD1. Per the germline V gene, CDR1 is MNHNY and CDR2 is SVGAGI (reference sequence). The CDR3 has 14 residues. Trimming at V came to 4 bases and at J to 7 bases, leaving 5 bases not matched to a gene. The CDR3 sequence is CASSSRGRDGELFF. The CDR3, as DNA: TGTGCCAGCAGTTCCAGGGGGCGGGACGGGGAGCTGTTTTTT.